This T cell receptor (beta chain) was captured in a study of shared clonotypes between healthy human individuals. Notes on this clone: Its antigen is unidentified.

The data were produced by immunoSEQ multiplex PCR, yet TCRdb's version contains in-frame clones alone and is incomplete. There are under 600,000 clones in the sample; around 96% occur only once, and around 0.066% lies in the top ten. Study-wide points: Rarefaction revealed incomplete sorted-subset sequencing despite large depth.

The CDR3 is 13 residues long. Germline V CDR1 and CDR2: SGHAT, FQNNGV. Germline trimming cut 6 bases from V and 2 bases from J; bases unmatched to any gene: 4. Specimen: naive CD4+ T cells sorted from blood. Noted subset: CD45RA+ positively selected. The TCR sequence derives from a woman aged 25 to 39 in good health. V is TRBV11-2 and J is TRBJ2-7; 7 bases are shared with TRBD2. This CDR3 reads CASRGGSPYEQYF. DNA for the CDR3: TGTGCCAGCAGAGGCGGGAGCCCCTACGAGCAGTACTTC.